A selection of T cell receptor beta chains follows, all from one sample in a study of shared clonotypes between healthy human individuals. Here immunoSEQ multiplex PCR was the method, and the copy in TCRdb shows in-frame clones only, minus some. In the table there are 190,000 or so clones, 66% of which are singletons. Sequencing was carried out using memory CD4+ T cells sorted from blood. The receptors were sampled from a man aged 30 to 39 in good health. CDR3s include the opening cysteine and the closing phenylalanine or tryptophan. The order of the fields is V gene, clone size, CDR3 protein. A row's size may be missing; if present it is once, few, many or a size class.

TRBV7-9,.,CASSSISGANVLTF
TRBV10-2,once,CASSDRVHGEQYF
TRBV10-3,.,CASSPVTDTQYF
TRBV7-9,.,CASRRGASQETQYF
TRBV9,.,CASSVGVDLSYNEQFF
TRBV10-1,many,CASTGSGTDTQYF
TRBV5-1,.,CASTIGSVRGQETQYF
TRBV5-4,.,CASSFGGRAGELFF
TRBV5-5,.,CASSVDRGWGSLETQYF
TRBV14,.,CASSLSGSGGPSGNTIYF
TRBV19,.,CASSNRQGTSTDTQYF
TRBV27,.,CASSSYRPRSSGANVLTF
TRBV5-1,.,CASTSGQGGTDTQYF
TRBV29-1,.,CSVEADRGRTETQYF
TRBV7-8,.,CASSLTQYDGQYF
TRBV11-3,many,CASSARTGTQETQYF
TRBV5-6,.,CASSEPWVLLAGGGDEQFF
TRBV15,few,CATSRDWLSSGANVLTF
TRBV5-1,.,CASSLDVQGNTGELFF
TRBV9,.,CASSEPRRGKAFF
TRBV7-8,.,CASSLGRGTVVQPQHF
TRBV12-2,.,CASRPRALSSNQPQHF
TRBV2,many,CASYRDSPIYGYTF
TRBV28,.,CASRATSGRSYEQYF
TRBV2,.,CASRGLAGVLELFF
TRBV19,.,CASSIGGSGSNQPQHF
TRBV5-1,.,CASSLGLYNEQFF
TRBV4-2,.,CASSRTLATGANVLTF
TRBV10-3,.,CAISEGGTLDTQYF